A selection of T cell receptor beta chains follows, all from one sample in a study of radiotherapy plus CTLA-4 blockade in lung cancer. TCRdb keeps only in-frame clones here, not all; method: immunoSEQ multiplex PCR. The table lists about 45,000 clones, around 63% of them singletons. The starting material was peripheral blood, obtained from a patient treated with radiotherapy plus ipilimumab. These receptors were taken from a human donor with non-small cell lung cancer who had a partial response to radiotherapy plus ipilimumab. Each CDR3 is given with its conserved first and last residue. D genes are given only for firm matches. Only some rows state a clone size, as once, few, many or a class for expanded clones.

V gene: TRBV7-2
D gene: TRBD2
clone size: -
J gene: TRBJ2-7
CDR3 DNA: TGTGCCAGCAGCCCGGGACTAGCGGGCCTGTACGAGCAGTACTTC
CDR3 protein: CASSPGLAGLYEQYF

V gene: TRBV11-2
D gene: -
clone size: medium-sized
J gene: TRBJ1-4
CDR3 DNA: TGTGCCAGCAGCTTAGAGGCGGGCCGATCCCTGCGGGATGAAAAACTGTTTTTT
CDR3 protein: CASSLEAGRSLRDEKLFF

V gene: TRBV6-6
D gene: -
clone size: -
J gene: TRBJ2-3
CDR3 DNA: TGTGCCAGCAGTGCGCTAGGTCCGGATACGCAGTATTTT
CDR3 protein: CASSALGPDTQYF

V gene: TRBV12-1
D gene: -
clone size: few
J gene: TRBJ1-2
CDR3 DNA: TGTGCCAGCAGCTTTGAGTCAGGGCTACGCTATGGCTACACCTTC
CDR3 protein: CASSFESGLRYGYTF

V gene: TRBV28
D gene: TRBD1
clone size: -
J gene: TRBJ1-1
CDR3 DNA: TGTGCCAGCAGTTTGGAAACAGGGGGCCTGAACACTGAAGCTTTCTTT
CDR3 protein: CASSLETGGLNTEAFF

V gene: TRBV5-4
D gene: TRBD1
clone size: -
J gene: TRBJ1-3
CDR3 DNA: TGTGCCAGCAGCCCGACAGGGGGAAACACCATATATTTT
CDR3 protein: CASSPTGGNTIYF

V gene: TRBV29-1
D gene: -
clone size: -
J gene: TRBJ2-4
CDR3 DNA: TGCAGCGTTGTGTCGGGGAAGGACATTCAGTACTTC
CDR3 protein: CSVVSGKDIQYF

V gene: TRBV7-9
D gene: TRBD1
clone size: few
J gene: TRBJ1-1
CDR3 DNA: TGTGCCAGCAGCTTAGATCGAAGGGGGCGGACTGAAGCTTTCTTT
CDR3 protein: CASSLDRRGRTEAFF

V gene: TRBV11-2
D gene: -
clone size: -
J gene: TRBJ1-1
CDR3 DNA: TGTGCCAGCAGCGTGTTCCCTCCTGGGGCGAACACTGAAGCTTTCTTT
CDR3 protein: CASSVFPPGANTEAFF

V gene: TRBV7-9
D gene: -
clone size: once
J gene: TRBJ1-1
CDR3 DNA: TGTGCCAGCAGCTTGGTTCCCGCGGGGTCGCGGACTGAAGCTTTCTTT
CDR3 protein: CASSLVPAGSRTEAFF

V gene: TRBV5-5
D gene: -
clone size: -
J gene: TRBJ2-7
CDR3 DNA: TGTGCCAGCGCCCTGGGGCAGGGGTTTAGCGAGCAGTACTTC
CDR3 protein: CASALGQGFSEQYF

V gene: TRBV19
D gene: -
clone size: -
J gene: TRBJ2-1
CDR3 DNA: TGTGCCAGTAGTATAAGTCAGGCCTTAAACTACAATGAGCAGTTCTTC
CDR3 protein: CASSISQALNYNEQFF

V gene: TRBV9
D gene: TRBD1
clone size: -
J gene: TRBJ1-4
CDR3 DNA: TGTGCCAGCAGCGCCCAACAGGGGGCGTCGGAAAAACTGTTTTTT
CDR3 protein: CASSAQQGASEKLFF

V gene: TRBV2
D gene: -
clone size: -
J gene: TRBJ1-2
CDR3 DNA: TGTGCCAGCACCATATCAGGGGCCCAGTTCTATGGCTACACCTTC
CDR3 protein: CASTISGAQFYGYTF

V gene: TRBV29-1
D gene: -
clone size: -
J gene: TRBJ2-7
CDR3 DNA: TGCAGCGTTGGGAGGGGCGGCCCCTACGAGCAGTACTTC
CDR3 protein: CSVGRGGPYEQYF

V gene: TRBV6-1
D gene: -
clone size: -
J gene: TRBJ2-1
CDR3 DNA: TGTGCCAGCATCTCTTACAATGAGCAGTTCTTC
CDR3 protein: CASISYNEQFF

V gene: TRBV11-2
D gene: TRBD2
clone size: -
J gene: TRBJ2-1
CDR3 DNA: TGTGCCAGCAGCCTCCCCGGGACTAGGCAGAATGAGCAGTTCTTC
CDR3 protein: CASSLPGTRQNEQFF

V gene: TRBV30
D gene: TRBD2
clone size: -
J gene: TRBJ2-3
CDR3 DNA: TGTGCCTGGAGTCGGGGACTAGCAACAGATACGCAGTATTTT
CDR3 protein: CAWSRGLATDTQYF

V gene: TRBV7-9
D gene: TRBD2
clone size: -
J gene: TRBJ2-1
CDR3 DNA: TGTGCCAGCAGCTTAGCCAGCGGGGGGCCAACTTCCAATGAGCAGTTCTTC
CDR3 protein: CASSLASGGPTSNEQFF

V gene: TRBV7-2
D gene: -
clone size: -
J gene: TRBJ1-2
CDR3 DNA: TGTGCCAGCAGCCAAGACAGGAACTATGGCTACACCTTC
CDR3 protein: CASSQDRNYGYTF

V gene: TRBV15
D gene: -
clone size: few
J gene: TRBJ1-4
CDR3 DNA: TGTGCCACCAGCAGAGAGGGGGGGGCAGGAGAAAAACTGTTTTTT
CDR3 protein: CATSREGGAGEKLFF

V gene: TRBV18
D gene: TRBD1
clone size: -
J gene: TRBJ2-3
CDR3 DNA: TGTGCCAGCTCACCCGGACAGGTTTCAACAGATACGCAGTATTTT
CDR3 protein: CASSPGQVSTDTQYF

V gene: TRBV5-8
D gene: TRBD2
clone size: -
J gene: TRBJ2-3
CDR3 DNA: TGTGCCAGCAGCGGGGGACTAGCGGGAGTCTCAGATACGCAGTATTTT
CDR3 protein: CASSGGLAGVSDTQYF

V gene: TRBV5-1
D gene: TRBD2
clone size: -
J gene: TRBJ2-1
CDR3 DNA: TGCGCCAGCAGCCGGACTAGCGGGAGTGGCGATGAGCAGTTCTTC
CDR3 protein: CASSRTSGSGDEQFF

V gene: TRBV6-1
D gene: TRBD1
clone size: -
J gene: TRBJ2-2
CDR3 DNA: TGTGCCAGCGGAGGGACAGGGAACACCGGGGAGCTGTTTTTT
CDR3 protein: CASGGTGNTGELFF

V gene: TRBV7-9
D gene: -
clone size: few
J gene: TRBJ1-2
CDR3 DNA: TGTGCCAGCAGCTTAGGGGGCAACTCCGGCTATGGCTACACCTTC
CDR3 protein: CASSLGGNSGYGYTF

V gene: TRBV11-2
D gene: TRBD1
clone size: few
J gene: TRBJ2-2
CDR3 DNA: TGTGCCAGCAGCTTTAGGAGACAGGGAACTTTACGGGAGCTGTTTTTT
CDR3 protein: CASSFRRQGTLRELFF

V gene: TRBV4-2
D gene: -
clone size: -
J gene: TRBJ2-3
CDR3 DNA: TGTGCCAGCAGCCAACCTTTACAGGGTCCGATTGACCGCACGCAGTATTTT
CDR3 protein: CASSQPLQGPIDRTQYF

V gene: TRBV6-5
D gene: -
clone size: -
J gene: TRBJ2-6
CDR3 DNA: TGTGCCAGCAGTGAGAGAGCTGGGGCCAACGTCCTGACTTTC
CDR3 protein: CASSERAGANVLTF

V gene: TRBV6-6
D gene: -
clone size: -
J gene: TRBJ1-6
CDR3 DNA: TGTGCCAGCAGTTCTCTAGGGGTGGATGATTCACCCCTCCACTTT
CDR3 protein: CASSSLGVDDSPLHF

V gene: TRBV15
D gene: -
clone size: medium-sized
J gene: TRBJ1-4
CDR3 DNA: TGTGCCACCAGCAGGGGCTGGGGGGGGAGGTGGGAAAAACTGTTTTTT
CDR3 protein: CATSRGWGGRWEKLFF

V gene: TRBV27
D gene: TRBD2
clone size: -
J gene: TRBJ2-1
CDR3 DNA: TGTGCCAGCAGTAGCAGGGAGGGGTTTTACAACAACAATGAGCAGTTCTTC
CDR3 protein: CASSSREGFYNNNEQFF

V gene: TRBV19
D gene: -
clone size: few
J gene: TRBJ2-2
CDR3 DNA: TGTGCCAGTAGTCGTGGGGGGGCCCGGGGCGGGGAGCTGTTTTTT
CDR3 protein: CASSRGGARGGELFF